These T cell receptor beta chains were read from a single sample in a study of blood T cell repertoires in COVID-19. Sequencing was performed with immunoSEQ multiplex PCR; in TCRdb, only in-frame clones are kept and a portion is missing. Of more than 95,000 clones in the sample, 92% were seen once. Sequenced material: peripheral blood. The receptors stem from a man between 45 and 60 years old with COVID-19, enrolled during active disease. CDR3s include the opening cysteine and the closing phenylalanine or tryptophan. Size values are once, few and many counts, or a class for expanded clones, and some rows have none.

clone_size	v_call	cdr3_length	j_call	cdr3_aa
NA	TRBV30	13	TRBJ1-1	CAWIWPQNTEAFF
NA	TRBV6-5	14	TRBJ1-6	CASTGDLVDSPLHF
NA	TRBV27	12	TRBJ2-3	CASQGSTDTQYF
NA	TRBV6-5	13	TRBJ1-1	CASTRVMNTEAFF
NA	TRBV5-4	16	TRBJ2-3	CASSPSRQGAFDTQYF
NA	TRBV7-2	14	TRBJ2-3	CASTQDRAADTQYF
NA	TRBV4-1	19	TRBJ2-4	CASSAFGGGAFIAKNIQYF
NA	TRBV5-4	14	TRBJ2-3	CASSSRLAEDTQYF
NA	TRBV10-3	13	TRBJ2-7	CAISEREGSEQYF
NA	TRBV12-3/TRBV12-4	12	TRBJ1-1	CASSLGSTEAFF
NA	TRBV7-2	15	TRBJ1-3	CASSFSGLEGNTIYF
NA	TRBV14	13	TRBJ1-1	CASSQELFTEAFF
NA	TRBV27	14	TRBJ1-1	CASSRQGAGTEAFF
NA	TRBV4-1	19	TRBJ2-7	CASSPHIQKVAAVDYEQYF
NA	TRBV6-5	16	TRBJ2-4	CASSYSGNLAKNIQYF
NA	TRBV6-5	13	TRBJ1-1	CASSSTGRTEAFF
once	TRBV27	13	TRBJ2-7	CASSLSGLYEQYF
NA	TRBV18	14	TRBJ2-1	CASSPLQSDNEQFF
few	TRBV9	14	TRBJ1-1	CASSETGANTEAFF
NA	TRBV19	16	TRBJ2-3	CASSPGLAGATDTQYF
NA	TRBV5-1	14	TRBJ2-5	CASSIQGAEETQYF
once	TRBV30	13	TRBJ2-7	CAWSVPGGDEQYF
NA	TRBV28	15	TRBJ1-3	CASSREPVAGNTIYF
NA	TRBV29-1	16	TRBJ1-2	CSVEEVYTGGVIGYTF
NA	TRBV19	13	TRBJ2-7	CASTPGQGYEQYF
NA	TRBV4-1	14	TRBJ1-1	CASSQDHRATEAFF
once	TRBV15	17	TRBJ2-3	CATSRAGTGGETDTQYF
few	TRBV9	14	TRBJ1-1	CASSPHEARTEAFF
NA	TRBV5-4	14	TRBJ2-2	CASSLRGGTGELFF
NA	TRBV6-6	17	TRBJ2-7	CASSPGTGGTSTYEQYF
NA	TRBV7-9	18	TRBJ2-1	CASSLAMPSGSGDNEQFF
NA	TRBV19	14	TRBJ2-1	CASTPAGGYNEQFF
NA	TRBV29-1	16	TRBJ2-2	CSVGTSGRIGTGELFF
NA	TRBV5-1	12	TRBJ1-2	CASSLGGNGYTF
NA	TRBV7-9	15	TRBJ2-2	CASSSFGRNTGELFF